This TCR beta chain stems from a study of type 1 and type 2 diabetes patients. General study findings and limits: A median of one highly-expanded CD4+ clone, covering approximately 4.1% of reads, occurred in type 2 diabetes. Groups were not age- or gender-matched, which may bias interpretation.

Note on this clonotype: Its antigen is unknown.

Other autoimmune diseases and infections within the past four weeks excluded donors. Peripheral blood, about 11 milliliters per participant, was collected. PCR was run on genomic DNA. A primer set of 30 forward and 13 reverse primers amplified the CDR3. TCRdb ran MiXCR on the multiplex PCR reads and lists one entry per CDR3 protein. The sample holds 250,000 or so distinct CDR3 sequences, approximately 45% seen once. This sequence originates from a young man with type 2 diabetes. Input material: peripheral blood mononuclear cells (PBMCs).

The CDR3 bases are TGTGCCAGCAGTGCACCGGGACTGAATGAGCAGTTCTTC. Protein: CASSAPGLNEQFF. J is TRBJ2-5 and V is TRBV25-1; a weak D match, TRBD2 (6 bases). The J call may be mistaken, given a closer DNA end match to TRBJ2-1. CDR3 length: 13 amino acids. CDR1 and CDR2 (germline): MGHDK, SYGVNS.